The 22 T cell receptor beta chains given below trace back to one sample, sequenced in a study of control samples from healthy donors and cancer patients. Data came from immunoSEQ multiplex PCR; TCRdb stores just in-frame clones and leaves some out. The repertoire holds about 77,000 clones, with around 94% as singletons. The source material was blood. These receptors were taken from an older woman in good health.

The chain is built from TRBV5-1 and TRBJ2-2; maybe TRBD2 (6 bases). Between the trimmed V and J ends, which lost 6 bases and 7 bases, there was a span of 19 bases. CDR1 and CDR2 from the germline V gene are SGHRS and YFSETQ. The CDR3 length is 15 residues. Here the CDR3 reads CASMVDPRGDGELFF. The DNA of the CDR3 is TGCGCCAGCATGGTGGACCCGCGCGGGGACGGGGAGCTGTTTTTT.

This chain connects TRBV30 to TRBJ2-7; the D is unclear. Germline CDR1 reads GTSNPN; CDR2 reads SVGIG (reference sequence). With 1 base removed from V and 2 bases from J, the gap between germline ends came to 6 bases. The CDR3 spans 12 residues. CDR3: CAWSAGTYEQYF. The CDR3 DNA reads TGTGCCTGGAGTGCTGGGACCTACGAGCAGTACTTC.

V is TRBV5-1 and J is TRBJ1-1, with a tentative D call TRBD1 (6 bases). V lost 0 bases to trimming and J lost 4 bases, with 16 bases between them. The V gene's germline CDR1 is SGHRS and CDR2 YFSETQ. The CDR3 extends over 16 amino acids. The CDR3 is CASSLARQGRSTEAFF. Written as DNA, the CDR3 is TGCGCCAGCAGCTTGGCTCGGCAGGGGAGGAGCACTGAAGCTTTCTTT.

With respect to this clone: Other DNA sequences of this sample code for an identical CDR3. The V and J genes are TRBV12-3 or TRBV12-4 and TRBJ2-5, with TRBD1 as a possible D gene (5 bases). The CDR3 is 13 residues long. V was trimmed by 1 base and J by 5 bases, leaving 8 bases between them. The CDR3 nucleotides are TGTGCCAGCAGTTTAGGGGGCCCCGAGACCCAGTACTTC. Its protein is CASSLGGPETQYF.

This chain uses TRBV5-5 with TRBJ2-1; 10 bases match TRBD2. Looked up from germline, CDR1 is SGHKS and CDR2 is YYEKEE (reference sequence). V gave up 5 bases and J gave up 7 bases; unmatched junction bases: 9. CDR3 size: 15 residues. The CDR3 loop is CASRNLAGAWNEQFF. DNA for the CDR3: TGTGCCAGCAGAAACCTAGCGGGAGCGTGGAATGAGCAGTTCTTC.

The CDR3 is CASSGWTGGGGGPDTQYF. DNA for the CDR3: TGTGCCAGCAGTGGCTGGACAGGGGGCGGTGGAGGCCCAGATACGCAGTATTTT. The rearrangement links TRBV2 to TRBJ2-3; 11 bases are shared with TRBD1. V dropped 4 bases and J dropped 4; count of bases not matched to a gene: 13. Germline CDR1 SNHLY, CDR2 FYNNEI. CDR3 length: 18 residues.

The chain uses TRBV28 and TRBJ1-5; maybe TRBD1 (6 bases). Germline CDR1 reads MDHEN; CDR2 reads SYDVKM. Trimming took 5 bases from V and 6 from J, leaving 17 bases between them. This CDR3 is built from 15 residues. CDR3 in DNA: TGTGCCAGCAGTCGCAATTCAGGGGTCGGTCAGCCCCAGCATTTT. This translates into CASSRNSGVGQPQHF.

This sequence joins TRBV19 and TRBJ2-1, with D hard to call. The V end lost 3 bases, the J end lost 0 bases, and 9 bases lay between the germline ends. This CDR3 contains 15 residues. In germline, CDR1 is LNHDA, CDR2 SQIVND (reference sequence). The CDR3 DNA reads TGTGCCAGTAGTATTGCGAAGGGCTCCTACAATGAGCAGTTCTTC. Its protein is CASSIAKGSYNEQFF.

The CDR3 is CASRSGLLSANTGELFF. The CDR3 region has the DNA TGTGCCAGCAGATCGGGACTACTCTCCGCGAACACCGGGGAGCTGTTTTTT. The chain combines TRBV28 with TRBJ2-2; TRBD2 agrees at 7 bases. J was trimmed by 0 bases and V by 6 bases; bases with no gene match: 10. CDR3 size: 17 residues. Germline V gives CDR1 MDHEN, CDR2 SYDVKM.

This chain uses TRBV5-1 with TRBJ2-2; 8 bases agree with TRBD1. Losses at the gene ends were 7 bases for V and 6 bases for J; bases not matched to a gene: 8. This CDR3 has 14 amino acids. The germline V gene has CDR1 SGHRS and CDR2 YFSETQ. CDR3 nucleotide sequence: TGCGCCAGCCTCCGGACAGGGAATTCCGGGGAGCTGTTTTTT. This codes for CASLRTGNSGELFF.

Written as DNA, the CDR3 is TGTGCCAGTAGATCGGTCCAGGGGGGCAATCAGCCCCAGCATTTT. It specifies CASRSVQGGNQPQHF. The chain uses TRBV19 and TRBJ1-5, with 7 nucleotides matching TRBD1. The CDR3 runs to 15 residues. The ends lost 6 bases at V and 2 bases at J; junction bases unmatched: 7. Germline V gene sequence: CDR1 LNHDA, CDR2 SQIVND (reference sequence).

The CDR3: CASSTGTGGLSNYGYTF. CDR3 DNA: TGCGCCAGCAGTACCGGGACCGGGGGCCTTTCTAACTATGGCTACACCTTC. J is TRBJ1-2 and V is TRBV4-1, with D maybe TRBD1 (6 bases). Trimming left V 6 bases short and J 0 bases short, with 20 bases between. Germline V gene lookup returns CDR1 MGHRA and CDR2 YSYEKL. The length of the CDR3 is 17 residues.

The table lists this clone with a count of one. The gene calls are TRBV5-6 and TRBJ1-1; 9 nucleotides line up with TRBD1. CDR3 length: 15 residues. The germline CDR1 and CDR2 sequences are SGHDT and YYEEEE. V shed 2 bases and J 0 bases; nucleotides not matched to a gene: 2. CDR3 sequence (DNA): TGTGCCAGCAGCTTCGGGACAGGGATGAACACTGAAGCTTTCTTT. This sequence encodes CASSFGTGMNTEAFF.

The chain employs TRBV7-9 and TRBJ1-3; D is possibly TRBD1 (5 bases). CDR3 length equals 13 residues. Trimming cost V 3 bases and J 4 bases, with 7 bases left between them. Germline V gene lookup returns CDR1 SEHNR and CDR2 FQNEAQ (reference sequence). The CDR3 DNA sequence: TGTGCCAGCAGCTTGGCAGGGGGAAACACCATATATTTT. Translated: CASSLAGGNTIYF.

The genes are TRBV4-1 and TRBJ2-1; 12 positions agree with TRBD2. Per the germline V gene, CDR1 is MGHRA and CDR2 is YSYEKL. The CDR3 loop spans 20 amino acids. V was clipped by 0 bases and J by 0 bases; unmatched bases: 9. CDR3 bases: TGCGCCAGCAGCCAAGAGGCAGTCGGGGGACTAGCGGGCTCCTACAATGAGCAGTTCTTC. Its protein is CASSQEAVGGLAGSYNEQFF.

The chain links TRBV4-1 to TRBJ1-2; no firm D call. The CDR3 is made up of 11 amino acids. Germline V lookup: CDR1 MGHRA, CDR2 YSYEKL. Trimming stripped 2 bases from V and 8 bases from J, with 6 bases between. The CDR3 here is CASSQMGGYTF. CDR3 in DNA: TGCGCCAGCAGCCAAATGGGGGGCTACACCTTC.

This clone is a singleton in its sample. The V gene is TRBV5-4, the J gene TRBJ2-5; D gene uncertain. Trimming pared 0 bases from V and 2 bases from J, leaving 5 bases between. The CDR3 consists of 13 residues. CDR1 is SGHNT and CDR2 is YYREEE in the germline V gene (reference sequence). This chain's CDR3 is CASSLGLQETQYF. The CDR3 DNA follows: TGTGCCAGCAGCTTGGGGCTACAAGAGACCCAGTACTTC. Complete variable domain (other parts from reference TRBV5-4 and TRBJ2-5): ETGVTQSPTHLIKTRGQQVTLRCSSQSGHNTVSWYQQALGQGPQFIFQYYREEENGRGNFPPRFSGLQFPNYSSELNVNALELDDSALYLCASSLGLQETQYFGPGTRLLVL.

This chain connects TRBV27 to TRBJ2-1, with 8 bases identical to TRBD2. CDR1 and CDR2 (germline): MNHEY, SMNVEV (reference sequence). After removal of 3 bases from V and 7 bases from J, the junction contained 8 bases not matched to a gene. CDR3 length: 15 residues. The chain's CDR3 is CASSFRAGGGNEQFF. The CDR3 DNA reads as TGTGCCAGCAGTTTCCGGGCGGGAGGTGGGAATGAGCAGTTCTTC.

The chain recombines TRBV3-1 (or the pseudogene TRBV3-2) with TRBJ2-1; maybe TRBD1 (5 bases). The CDR3 consists of 16 residues. The germline V gene encodes CDR1 LGHDT and CDR2 YNNKEL (reference sequence). V lost 4 bases to trimming and J lost 0 bases, with 13 bases between them. CDR3 sequence: CASSPGMGSSYNEQFF. The CDR3 DNA reads TGTGCCAGCAGCCCAGGGATGGGAAGCTCCTACAATGAGCAGTTCTTC.

The CDR3 nucleotides read TGTGCCAGCAGCTTAGGTCCAGGGAATGAAAAACTGTTTTTT. It encodes CASSLGPGNEKLFF. The chain joins TRBV11-2 to TRBJ1-4, with a tentative D call TRBD1 (5 bases). This CDR3 is built from 14 residues. CDR1 is SGHAT, CDR2 FQNNGV, per germline. The V end lost 1 base, the J end lost 5 bases, and 8 bases lay between the germline ends. The variable domain in full, completed from reference TRBV11-2 and TRBJ1-4, reads EAGVAQSPRYKIIEKRQSVAFWCNPISGHATLYWYQQILGQGPKLLIQFQNNGVVDDSQLPKDRFSAERLKGVDSTLKIQPAKLEDSAVYLCASSLGPGNEKLFFGSGTQLSVL.

The chain has TRBV3-1 (or the pseudogene TRBV3-2) and TRBJ2-5, with D possibly TRBD2 on 6 matching bases. CDR1 and CDR2 (germline): LGHDT, YNNKEL (reference sequence). The V gene lost 6 bases and the J gene lost 1 base, with 12 bases spanning the gap. The CDR3 is made up of 14 amino acids. This CDR3 is CASSPGTLQETQYF. CDR3 nucleotide sequence: TGTGCCAGCAGTCCCGGGACTCTCCAAGAGACCCAGTACTTC.

CDR3 DNA: TGTGCCAGTAGTACCCCGAGGCAGGGCCTGTACCAAGAGACCCAGTACTTC. Its protein product is CASSTPRQGLYQETQYF. This chain connects TRBV19 to TRBJ2-5; the D gene is possibly TRBD1 (5 bases). Deletions cut 4 bases from V and 0 bases from J, with 18 bases between. In germline, CDR1 is LNHDA, CDR2 SQIVND (reference sequence). This CDR3 has 17 residues. Drawing the rest from reference TRBV19 and TRBJ2-5, the complete variable domain is DGGITQSPKYLFRKEGQNVTLSCEQNLNHDAMYWYRQDPGQGLRLIYYSQIVNDFQKGDIAEGYSVSREKKESFPLTVTSAQKNPTAFYLCASSTPRQGLYQETQYFGPGTRLLVL.